The rows below give T cell receptor beta chains drawn from one sample of a study of Graves' ophthalmopathy and Graves' hyperthyroidism. Via MiXCR, TCRdb re-called the multiplex PCR reads, giving one row per CDR3 protein. In the table there are 580,000 or so distinct CDR3 sequences, about 35% of which are singletons. Sequencing was done on a sample of peripheral blood or thyroid tissue (not recorded which). The receptors come from an adult man with Graves' hyperthyroidism. CDR3s include the opening cysteine and the closing phenylalanine or tryptophan. Each record gives: V gene, D gene, clone size, J gene, CDR3 protein, CDR3 DNA. D genes are given only for firm matches. Not all rows give a size; the values are once, few, many and, for expanded clones, a class.

V: TRBV20-1
D: .
size: .
J: TRBJ2-1
CDR3: CSADRFDEQFF
DNA: TGCAGTGCTGATAGGTTCGATGAGCAGTTCTTC

V: TRBV10-3
D: TRBD1
size: .
J: TRBJ1-3
CDR3: CASSYSIQGSYGYTIYF
DNA: TGTGCCAGCAGTTACTCGATACAGGGGAGCTATGGCTACACCATATATTTT

V: TRBV20-1
D: TRBD1
size: .
J: TRBJ2-1
CDR3: CSATRQGERDEQFF
DNA: TGCAGTGCTACCAGACAGGGAGAGAGGGATGAGCAGTTCTTC

V: TRBV19
D: .
size: many
J: TRBJ1-4
CDR3: CASSKDSRNEKLFF
DNA: TGTGCCAGTAGTAAGGACAGCCGTAATGAAAAACTGTTTTTT

V: TRBV7-9
D: TRBD1
size: .
J: TRBJ1-5
CDR3: CASSQMDREETQHF
DNA: TGTGCCAGCAGCCAGATGGACAGGGAAGAGACCCAGCATTTT

V: TRBV13
D: .
size: many
J: TRBJ2-2
CDR3: CASSLAWATGELFF
DNA: TGTGCCAGCAGCTTAGCCTGGGCCACCGGGGAGCTGTTTTTT

V: TRBV10-3
D: TRBD2
size: few
J: TRBJ2-3
CDR3: CAISESTGGGISDTQYF
DNA: TGTGCCATCAGTGAGTCGACGGGAGGCGGGATTTCAGATACGCAGTATTTT

V: TRBV29-1
D: TRBD2
size: many
J: TRBJ2-2
CDR3: CSAGLAGDTGELFF
DNA: TGCAGCGCGGGACTAGCGGGAGACACCGGGGAGCTGTTTTTT

V: TRBV4-2
D: .
size: many
J: TRBJ1-2
CDR3: CASSQDQGANYGYTF
DNA: TGTGCCAGCAGCCAAGACCAGGGCGCGAACTATGGCTACACCTTC

V: TRBV20-1
D: .
size: few
J: TRBJ1-6
CDR3: CSAIQGYGSPLHF
DNA: TGCAGTGCTATACAGGGTTATGGTTCACCCCTCCACTTT

V: TRBV20-1
D: .
size: .
J: TRBJ1-1
CDR3: CSATPYNRNTEASF
DNA: TGCAGTGCTACCCCATACAACAGGAACACTGAAGCTTCCTTT

V: TRBV2
D: TRBD1
size: .
J: TRBJ2-1
CDR3: CASSKWTGKNEQFF
DNA: TGTGCCAGCAGTAAATGGACAGGGAAGAATGAGCAGTTCTTC

V: TRBV24-1
D: TRBD2
size: .
J: TRBJ2-5
CDR3: CARGGRGSETQYF
DNA: TGTGCTAGGGGCGGGAGGGGATCAGAGACCCAGTACTTC

V: TRBV11-1
D: TRBD1
size: .
J: TRBJ2-7
CDR3: CASSPTGTGLYERYF
DNA: TGTGCCAGCAGCCCCACCGGGACAGGATTATACGAGCGGTACTTC

V: TRBV20-1
D: .
size: many
J: TRBJ1-3
CDR3: CSARLGRLPGNTIYF
DNA: TGCAGTGCTAGATTGGGCAGGCTGCCTGGAAACACCATATATTTT

V: TRBV3-1
D: TRBD2
size: .
J: TRBJ2-5
CDR3: CASSPGTSGWQETQYF
DNA: TGTGCCAGCAGCCCCGGGACTAGCGGGTGGCAAGAGACCCAGTACTTC

V: TRBV7-9
D: TRBD1
size: few
J: TRBJ1-2
CDR3: CASSPSGQGGYGYTF
DNA: TGTGCCAGCAGCCCCAGCGGACAGGGGGGCTATGGCTACACCTTC

V: TRBV6-2/TRBV6-3
D: TRBD1
size: many
J: TRBJ1-5
CDR3: CASSTGQASGQPQHF
DNA: TGTGCCAGCAGCACGGGACAGGCGAGCGGTCAGCCCCAGCATTTT

V: TRBV2
D: TRBD2
size: few
J: TRBJ2-7
CDR3: CASSALAGVSYEQYF
DNA: TGTGCCAGCAGTGCGCTAGCGGGGGTCTCCTACGAGCAGTACTTC

V: TRBV7-9
D: TRBD1
size: .
J: TRBJ1-5
CDR3: CASSFRDRGDYSNQPQHF
DNA: TGTGCCAGCAGCTTCCGGGACAGGGGGGACTATAGCAATCAGCCCCAGCATTTT

V: TRBV15
D: .
size: many
J: TRBJ1-2
CDR3: CATSRSTGWGYTF
DNA: TGTGCCACCAGCAGATCCACAGGGTGGGGCTACACCTTC

V: TRBV6-1
D: TRBD1
size: few
J: TRBJ1-6
CDR3: CASSEVGTGGSPLHF
DNA: TGTGCCAGCAGTGAAGTCGGGACAGGGGGTTCACCCCTCCACTTT

V: TRBV7-9
D: .
size: many
J: TRBJ2-7
CDR3: CASSLVTQNEQYF
DNA: TGTGCCAGCAGCTTAGTCACGCAGAACGAGCAGTACTTC

V: TRBV12-3/TRBV12-4
D: TRBD2
size: once
J: TRBJ2-5
CDR3: CASRKTVGRPQETQYF
DNA: TGTGCCAGCAGGAAAACGGTCGGGAGGCCACAAGAGACCCAGTACTTC

V: TRBV24-1
D: .
size: .
J: TRBJ2-4
CDR3: CATSDSGTAKNIQYF
DNA: TGTGCCACCAGTGATTCCGGGACAGCCAAAAACATTCAGTACTTC

V: TRBV20-1
D: .
size: .
J: TRBJ2-5
CDR3: CSARDLCQETQYF
DNA: TGCAGTGCTAGAGATCTCTGCCAAGAGACCCAGTACTTC

V: TRBV10-3
D: TRBD2
size: many
J: TRBJ2-3
CDR3: CAISESGLGSTDTQYF
DNA: TGTGCCATCAGTGAGTCGGGACTAGGAAGCACAGATACGCAGTATTTT

V: TRBV20-1
D: .
size: many
J: TRBJ1-2
CDR3: CSALSTPYGYTF
DNA: TGCAGTGCCCTCTCAACTCCCTATGGCTACACCTTC

V: TRBV5-1
D: .
size: .
J: TRBJ2-3
CDR3: CASSWESGADTQYF
DNA: TGCGCCAGCAGCTGGGAGAGTGGGGCAGATACGCAGTATTTT

V: TRBV2
D: .
size: many
J: TRBJ1-4
CDR3: CASRAGTGYEKLFF
DNA: TGTGCCAGCAGGGCAGGTACAGGGTATGAAAAACTGTTTTTT

V: TRBV11-2
D: TRBD1
size: many
J: TRBJ2-5
CDR3: CASSPRTGYQETQYF
DNA: TGTGCCAGCAGCCCCCGGACAGGGTACCAAGAGACCCAGTACTTC

V: TRBV20-1
D: .
size: many
J: TRBJ2-5
CDR3: CSGWRGRYQETQYF
DNA: TGCAGTGGGTGGAGGGGTCGGTACCAAGAGACCCAGTACTTC

V: TRBV2
D: .
size: .
J: TRBJ1-5
CDR3: CASSYNRPDSNQPQHF
DNA: TGTGCCAGCAGTTACAACCGCCCAGATAGCAATCAGCCCCAGCATTTT

V: TRBV12-3/TRBV12-4
D: TRBD1
size: many
J: TRBJ1-1
CDR3: CASRRDRMNTEAFF
DNA: TGTGCCAGCAGAAGGGACAGAATGAACACTGAAGCTTTCTTT

V: TRBV2
D: .
size: .
J: TRBJ2-2
CDR3: CASRIDTGELFF
DNA: TGTGCCAGCCGGATTGACACCGGGGAGCTGTTTTTT

V: TRBV12-3/TRBV12-4
D: .
size: .
J: TRBJ1-2
CDR3: CASRITGPQDGYTF
DNA: TGTGCCAGCAGAATTACCGGGCCCCAGGATGGCTACACCTTC